The clone carrying this T cell receptor (beta chain) was seen ten or more times. The sample is drawn from a study of CD8+CD57+ T cells in acquired aplastic anemia. About the study: The sorted CD4+ and CD8+ cells yielded an average around 3 ug of DNA. Healthy donors averaged around 10 million reads for CD4+ cells.

V was clipped by 5 bases and J by 3 bases; unmatched bases: 8. The germline gives CDR1 SGHAT, CDR2 FQNNGV. The CDR3 consists of 16 residues. TCR beta VDJ and CDR3 profiling used genomic DNA as template. TCRdb reprocessed the reads via MiXCR and lists one record per CDR3 protein. Found here are about 150,000 distinct CDR3 sequences, roughly 40% of them singletons; the top ten hold under 9%. The chain has TRBV11-2 and TRBJ2-3, with TRBD2 matching 10 bases. The sample was sorted CD4+, CD8+, or CD8+CD57+ T cells (not recorded which) from PBMCs. The sequence derives from a human donor in good health, serving as a control. CDR3 coding DNA: TGTGCCAGCAGCCCTTCTGCTAGCGGGAGAACAGATACGCAGTATTTT. This translates into CASSPSASGRTDTQYF.